The entry below describes one T cell receptor beta chain. Its antigen is undetermined. The sample comes from a study of radiation and T cells in renal cell carcinoma. General observations from the study: From baseline, blood top tumor clonotypes peaked at 2 weeks post-radiation.

V was shortened by 4 bases and J by 5 bases, with 14 bases between the two germline ends. The CDR3 runs to 13 residues. Germline CDR1 reads GTSNPN; CDR2 reads SVGIG (reference sequence). Produced via immunoSEQ multiplex PCR; TCRdb's table is partial and in-frame only. The repertoire holds 60,000 to 75,000 clones, approximately 80% seen once, with about 6.3% in the top ten. Time point denoted: blood 4 weeks post-SBRT, at nephrectomy. Treatment here: 15 Gy SBRT to primary tumor, nephrectomy 4 weeks later. Nephrectomy followed 15 Gy stereotactic body radiation by 4 weeks. This renal cell carcinoma was of the clear cell type.

This chain connects TRBV30 to TRBJ1-1; weak D call: TRBD1 (5 bases). This TCR derives from a man aged 55 to 69 with renal cell carcinoma. The specimen was blood, collected from a patient whose treatment included radiotherapy and nephrectomy. The CDR3 sequence: CAWIWAGRTEAFF. The CDR3 nucleotides read TGTGCCTGGATATGGGCAGGGCGAACTGAAGCTTTCTTT.